This is a list of T cell receptor beta chains from one sample in a study of naive and memory T cell subsets. One entry per CDR3 protein, called by TCRdb with MiXCR from the UMI-ligation and nested PCR reads. Among around 30,000 distinct CDR3 sequences listed, around 18% were seen once. Sequenced material: effector memory CD4+ T cells from blood. These TCRs come from a human donor in good health. CDR3s include the opening cysteine and the closing phenylalanine or tryptophan. Each record gives: clone size, V gene, D gene, J gene, CDR3 DNA, CDR3 protein. The D gene is left open where the match is weak. The size of a clone is reported for some rows only, either as once, few or many, or as a class for expanded clones.

abundance: many; v_gene: TRBV28; d_gene: TRBD1; j_gene: TRBJ2-2; CDR3nt: TGTGCCAGCAGTTTTCGACAGGGTGGTGCCGGGGAGCTGTTTTTT; CDR3aa: CASSFRQGGAGELFF
abundance: medium-sized; v_gene: TRBV6-2/TRBV6-3; d_gene: TRBD2; j_gene: TRBJ2-2; CDR3nt: TGTGCCAGCACCAAACAGAAGCGGGAGATTACCGGGGAGCTGTTTTTT; CDR3aa: CASTKQKREITGELFF
abundance: NA; v_gene: TRBV10-3; d_gene: NA; j_gene: TRBJ2-3; CDR3nt: TGTGCCATCAGTAAAAAAATGGAATCGAGGACGGGTACAGATACGCAGTATTTT; CDR3aa: CAISKKMESRTGTDTQYF
abundance: few; v_gene: TRBV4-1; d_gene: NA; j_gene: TRBJ2-3; CDR3nt: TGCGCCAGCAGCCTAAAACTGGGGGCAGATACGCAGTATTTT; CDR3aa: CASSLKLGADTQYF
abundance: NA; v_gene: TRBV9; d_gene: TRBD1; j_gene: TRBJ2-6; CDR3nt: TGTGCCAGCAGCCTCCCTCCGGGACAGACGACTACTGGGGCCAACGTCCTGACTTTC; CDR3aa: CASSLPPGQTTTGANVLTF
abundance: NA; v_gene: TRBV3-2; d_gene: NA; j_gene: TRBJ1-3; CDR3nt: TGTGCCAGCAGCCGATCGGACAGGACCTCTGGAAACACCATATATTTT; CDR3aa: CASSRSDRTSGNTIYF
abundance: many; v_gene: TRBV29-1; d_gene: NA; j_gene: TRBJ1-1; CDR3nt: TGCAGCGTGGGGAGACAAGAAGCTTTCTTT; CDR3aa: CSVGRQEAFF
abundance: NA; v_gene: TRBV10-3; d_gene: NA; j_gene: TRBJ2-3; CDR3nt: TGTGCCATCAGGGGGGAAACAGATACGCAGTATTTT; CDR3aa: CAIRGETDTQYF
abundance: medium-sized; v_gene: TRBV20-1; d_gene: TRBD1; j_gene: TRBJ2-3; CDR3nt: TGCAGTGCTAGACCTATAAGACAGGGGAGCACAGATACGCAGTATTTT; CDR3aa: CSARPIRQGSTDTQYF
abundance: medium-sized; v_gene: TRBV10-3; d_gene: TRBD2; j_gene: TRBJ2-1; CDR3nt: TGTGCCATCAGCCCGGGAGCGGGAGGGTCCTACAATGAGCAGTTCTTC; CDR3aa: CAISPGAGGSYNEQFF
abundance: NA; v_gene: TRBV7-8; d_gene: NA; j_gene: TRBJ1-1; CDR3nt: TGTGCCAGCAGCTTCCAGCTTGAAGCTTTCTTT; CDR3aa: CASSFQLEAFF
abundance: many; v_gene: TRBV24-1; d_gene: NA; j_gene: TRBJ2-7; CDR3nt: TGTGCCACCAGTGATTATAAGGCGGGTAAAACGGACGAGCAGTACTTC; CDR3aa: CATSDYKAGKTDEQYF
abundance: NA; v_gene: TRBV20-1; d_gene: NA; j_gene: TRBJ2-1; CDR3nt: TGCAGTGCTATTAGACACAATGAGCAGTTCTTC; CDR3aa: CSAIRHNEQFF
abundance: many; v_gene: TRBV7-6; d_gene: NA; j_gene: TRBJ2-1; CDR3nt: TGTGCCAGCAGCGTACAAGCGGTTGCAATGGGTGAGCAGTTCTTC; CDR3aa: CASSVQAVAMGEQFF
abundance: many; v_gene: TRBV6-5; d_gene: NA; j_gene: TRBJ2-1; CDR3nt: TGTGCCAGCAGGAGGACGAAAGACAATGAGCAGTTCTTC; CDR3aa: CASRRTKDNEQFF
abundance: NA; v_gene: TRBV5-1; d_gene: TRBD1; j_gene: TRBJ1-2; CDR3nt: TGCGCCAGCAGCGCTCAGGGGGCGCATGGCTACACCTTC; CDR3aa: CASSAQGAHGYTF
abundance: many; v_gene: TRBV15; d_gene: NA; j_gene: TRBJ1-2; CDR3nt: TGTGCCACCAGCAGAGTATCAGGGAAAGGCTATGGCTACACCTTC; CDR3aa: CATSRVSGKGYGYTF
abundance: few; v_gene: TRBV19; d_gene: NA; j_gene: TRBJ2-2; CDR3nt: TGTGCCAGTAGTATGACGGCGATGAACACCGGGGAGCTGTTTTTT; CDR3aa: CASSMTAMNTGELFF
abundance: few; v_gene: TRBV20-1; d_gene: NA; j_gene: TRBJ2-7; CDR3nt: TGCAGTGCTAGCGTAGGGACCTACGAGCAGTACTTC; CDR3aa: CSASVGTYEQYF
abundance: many; v_gene: TRBV5-1; d_gene: NA; j_gene: TRBJ2-1; CDR3nt: TGCGCCAGCAGCTTGGGATCATGGGGGGAGCAGTTCTTC; CDR3aa: CASSLGSWGEQFF
abundance: NA; v_gene: TRBV5-1; d_gene: NA; j_gene: TRBJ2-7; CDR3nt: TGCGCCAGCGGCGTGGGTGGGGAGTCTCTCGAGCAGTACTTC; CDR3aa: CASGVGGESLEQYF
abundance: many; v_gene: TRBV5-1; d_gene: TRBD1; j_gene: TRBJ1-1; CDR3nt: TGCGCCAGCAGCCCCGAAAGGGGGCCCTTCGCTTTCTTT; CDR3aa: CASSPERGPFAFF
abundance: NA; v_gene: TRBV28; d_gene: NA; j_gene: TRBJ1-2; CDR3nt: TGTGCCAGCTACGGGGGTCGGGGCTACACCTTC; CDR3aa: CASYGGRGYTF
abundance: NA; v_gene: TRBV2; d_gene: NA; j_gene: TRBJ1-6; CDR3nt: TGTGCCAGCGCCGAATATAATTCACCCCTCCACTTT; CDR3aa: CASAEYNSPLHF
abundance: NA; v_gene: TRBV12-3/TRBV12-4; d_gene: NA; j_gene: TRBJ2-3; CDR3nt: TGTGCCAGCAGGCCAACAGGGCCAGATACGCAGTATTTT; CDR3aa: CASRPTGPDTQYF
abundance: NA; v_gene: TRBV19; d_gene: TRBD1; j_gene: TRBJ2-3; CDR3nt: TGTGCCAGTAGACCGACAGGGAACGCAGATACGCAGTATTTT; CDR3aa: CASRPTGNADTQYF
abundance: NA; v_gene: TRBV5-4; d_gene: NA; j_gene: TRBJ2-1; CDR3nt: TGTGCCAGCAGCTTGGATTGGCAGGAGCAGTTCTTC; CDR3aa: CASSLDWQEQFF
abundance: many; v_gene: TRBV12-5; d_gene: NA; j_gene: TRBJ2-7; CDR3nt: TGTGCTAGTGGTTTCGGGCAGGGTACCTACGAGCAGTACTTC; CDR3aa: CASGFGQGTYEQYF
abundance: many; v_gene: TRBV11-2; d_gene: TRBD1; j_gene: TRBJ2-5; CDR3nt: TGTGCCAGCAGCTTTCAGGGGGTAGGAGGAGAGACCCAGTACTTC; CDR3aa: CASSFQGVGGETQYF
abundance: NA; v_gene: TRBV5-1; d_gene: NA; j_gene: TRBJ1-4; CDR3nt: TGCGCCAGCAGCCCGGGACCTAATGAAAAACTGTTTTTT; CDR3aa: CASSPGPNEKLFF
abundance: few; v_gene: TRBV4-1; d_gene: NA; j_gene: TRBJ2-2; CDR3nt: TGCGCCAGCAGCCGCAGGGCCCCCACCGGGGAGCTGTTTTTT; CDR3aa: CASSRRAPTGELFF
abundance: many; v_gene: TRBV28; d_gene: NA; j_gene: TRBJ1-2; CDR3nt: TGTGCCAGCAGTTTTCAGGACTATGGCTACACCTTC; CDR3aa: CASSFQDYGYTF
abundance: NA; v_gene: TRBV27; d_gene: NA; j_gene: TRBJ2-7; CDR3nt: TGTGCCAGCAGTTTAGGGATATTCTACGAGCAGTACTTC; CDR3aa: CASSLGIFYEQYF
abundance: many; v_gene: TRBV29-1; d_gene: TRBD1; j_gene: TRBJ1-4; CDR3nt: TGCAGCGCAGACTCCGGGACAGGGACCGAAAAACTGTTTTTT; CDR3aa: CSADSGTGTEKLFF
abundance: few; v_gene: TRBV7-9; d_gene: NA; j_gene: TRBJ2-5; CDR3nt: TGTGCCAGCAGCTTAGATCAGGGTAGAAAGACCCAGTACTTC; CDR3aa: CASSLDQGRKTQYF
abundance: few; v_gene: TRBV6-2/TRBV6-3; d_gene: NA; j_gene: TRBJ1-6; CDR3nt: TGTGCCAGCAGTAGGAATCAACATTCACCCCTCCACTTT; CDR3aa: CASSRNQHSPLHF
abundance: few; v_gene: TRBV20-1; d_gene: TRBD1; j_gene: TRBJ2-2; CDR3nt: TGCAGTGCTACTAGATCGGACAGGGAAGGGGAGCTGTTTTTT; CDR3aa: CSATRSDREGELFF
abundance: NA; v_gene: TRBV5-1; d_gene: TRBD1; j_gene: TRBJ2-7; CDR3nt: TGCGCCAGCAGCCGGCAGGGGGCCTACGAGCAGTACTTC; CDR3aa: CASSRQGAYEQYF
abundance: few; v_gene: TRBV20-1; d_gene: TRBD1; j_gene: TRBJ1-4; CDR3nt: TGCAGTGCTAGGCAGAGACAGGGAAATGAAAAACTGTTTTTT; CDR3aa: CSARQRQGNEKLFF
abundance: NA; v_gene: TRBV21-1; d_gene: NA; j_gene: TRBJ2-5; CDR3nt: TGTGCCAGCAGCAAAGTAGGGCCAGCGATTCGAGAGACCCAGTACTTC; CDR3aa: CASSKVGPAIRETQYF
abundance: many; v_gene: TRBV2; d_gene: TRBD2; j_gene: TRBJ2-1; CDR3nt: TGTGCCAGCACCCAACTAGCGGTTAACAATGAGCAGTTCTTC; CDR3aa: CASTQLAVNNEQFF
abundance: NA; v_gene: TRBV28; d_gene: NA; j_gene: TRBJ1-1; CDR3nt: TGTGCCAGCAGTGCCCATGAGGAGAGGAACACTGAAGCTTTCTTT; CDR3aa: CASSAHEERNTEAFF
abundance: NA; v_gene: TRBV20-1; d_gene: NA; j_gene: TRBJ1-5; CDR3nt: TGCAGTGCTCGGACACAACAGGGTGGAGTCAATCAGCCCCAGCATTTT; CDR3aa: CSARTQQGGVNQPQHF
abundance: many; v_gene: TRBV20-1; d_gene: NA; j_gene: TRBJ2-1; CDR3nt: TGCAGTGCCGTAATCGAGAGCGGGCTTAGCTCCTACAATGAGCAGTTCTTC; CDR3aa: CSAVIESGLSSYNEQFF
abundance: NA; v_gene: TRBV30; d_gene: NA; j_gene: TRBJ2-7; CDR3nt: TGTGCCTGGCGAAAGACAGTTATCTACGAGCAGTACTTC; CDR3aa: CAWRKTVIYEQYF
abundance: few; v_gene: TRBV29-1; d_gene: NA; j_gene: TRBJ2-7; CDR3nt: TGCAGCGTTGTGCTGGGGGCGTACGAGCAGTACTTC; CDR3aa: CSVVLGAYEQYF
abundance: NA; v_gene: TRBV12-3/TRBV12-4; d_gene: TRBD2; j_gene: TRBJ2-1; CDR3nt: TGTGCCAGCAGGTCTAGCGGGAGTACGAATGAGCAGTTCTTC; CDR3aa: CASRSSGSTNEQFF
abundance: many; v_gene: TRBV7-2; d_gene: NA; j_gene: TRBJ1-2; CDR3nt: TGTGCCAGCAGCTATTCTCCGGACAGCTGGAATGGCTACACCTTC; CDR3aa: CASSYSPDSWNGYTF
abundance: few; v_gene: TRBV6-5; d_gene: NA; j_gene: TRBJ2-7; CDR3nt: TGTGCCGCCGGGGATCGGGGGGCGAAAGAGCAGTACTTC; CDR3aa: CAAGDRGAKEQYF
abundance: many; v_gene: TRBV6-5; d_gene: TRBD1; j_gene: TRBJ2-7; CDR3nt: TGTGCCAGCAGAAAGACAGGGGACCGATTCAGCTCCTACGAGCAGTACTTC; CDR3aa: CASRKTGDRFSSYEQYF
abundance: NA; v_gene: TRBV19; d_gene: NA; j_gene: TRBJ2-1; CDR3nt: TGTGCCAGTAGTATGAGGGCAGCCGGACTTGAGCAGTTCTTC; CDR3aa: CASSMRAAGLEQFF
abundance: many; v_gene: TRBV29-1; d_gene: NA; j_gene: TRBJ1-2; CDR3nt: TGCAGCGTTGCCCGGGACGGTCGTAACTATGGCTACACCTTC; CDR3aa: CSVARDGRNYGYTF
abundance: NA; v_gene: TRBV12-3/TRBV12-4; d_gene: TRBD2; j_gene: TRBJ2-1; CDR3nt: TGTGCCAGCCAAAGCGGGAGTAAGAACAATGAGCAGTTCTTC; CDR3aa: CASQSGSKNNEQFF
abundance: NA; v_gene: TRBV9; d_gene: TRBD1; j_gene: TRBJ2-3; CDR3nt: TGTGCCAGCAGCGCCAGGGGGTCATTGGTCACAGATACGCAGTATTTT; CDR3aa: CASSARGSLVTDTQYF
abundance: NA; v_gene: TRBV3-1; d_gene: NA; j_gene: TRBJ2-1; CDR3nt: TGTGCCAGTAAAGGGACCTCCAACCGTGAGCAGTTCTTC; CDR3aa: CASKGTSNREQFF